The next 14 T cell receptor beta chains were all read from a single sample in a study of blood T cells in healthy people across ages. A second about 7 to 12 cycle PCR used barcoded and J-beta primers. TCRdb ran MiXCR on the 5' RACE reads and lists one entry per CDR3 protein. The table has about 640,000 distinct CDR3 sequences, 58% seen once. The sequencing input was blood. The receptor source for this set is a man aged 60-69 years in good health.

The CDR3 loop reads CASSAPRERGPYNEQFF. In DNA, the CDR3 is TGTGCCAGCAGCGCCCCGAGAGAGCGGGGGCCCTACAATGAGCAGTTCTTC. This chain links TRBV12-3 or TRBV12-4 with TRBJ2-1; TRBD2 matches 8 bases. This CDR3 comprises 17 residues. Germline trimming cut 6 bases from V and 2 bases from J; bases unmatched to any gene: 12.

This chain links TRBV11-2 with TRBJ1-2; 9 bases line up with TRBD1. The V segment lost 5 bases and the J segment 8 bases; nucleotides outside the gene matches: 6. The CDR3 loop spans 13 amino acids. Germline V gene lookup returns CDR1 SGHAT and CDR2 FQNNGV. Written as DNA, the CDR3 is TGTGCCAGCAGCCCCACAGGGGGCCAGGGCTACACCTTC. Translation: CASSPTGGQGYTF.

CDR3 DNA sequence: TGTGCCAGCAGCCAAGATTTGTTAAGACAGGCAAAGCAGTACTTC. Translation gives CASSQDLLRQAKQYF. V usage is TRBV14 and J usage is TRBJ2-5; D perhaps matches TRBD1 (6 bases). The CDR3 totals 15 residues. Germline CDR1 is SGHDN and CDR2 is FVKESK. V lost 0 bases and J 11 bases, leaving 19 bases between the germline ends.

The V call is TRBV18, the J call TRBJ1-1; no clear D. The V end was cut by 0 bases, the J end by 4 bases, with 6 bases between. Per the germline V gene, CDR1 is KGHSH and CDR2 is LQKENI. CDR3 length: 13 residues. The CDR3 DNA is TGTGCCAGCTCACCACCGGATCTCACTGAAGCTTTCTTT. This codes for CASSPPDLTEAFF.

As concerns this clonotype: A much larger clone lies one base from this, so it may be a read error. The chain employs TRBV15 and TRBJ1-5; the D is unclear. This CDR3 has 13 residues. V was shortened by 6 bases and J by 0 bases, with 6 bases between the two germline ends. The germline gives CDR1 LNHNV, CDR2 YYDKDF (reference sequence). For the CDR3, the DNA is TGTGCCACCAGGAGGGATAGCAATCAGCCCCAGCATTTT. Translation: CATRRDSNQPQHF.

This chain uses TRBV5-5 with TRBJ1-5; D gene ambiguous. CDR3 length: 15 amino acids. Trimming cost V 0 bases and J 0 bases, with 7 bases left between them. CDR1 SGHKS and CDR2 YYEKEE come from the germline V gene (reference sequence). This CDR3 is CASSLGLNSNQPQHF. In nucleotides, the CDR3 is TGTGCCAGCAGCTTGGGACTGAATAGCAATCAGCCCCAGCATTTT.

The rearrangement uses TRBV7-9 and TRBJ1-2; D not resolved. Per the germline V gene, CDR1 is SEHNR and CDR2 is FQNEAQ (reference sequence). The ends were cut back, 1 base at V and 5 bases at J, with 14 bases in the middle. The CDR3 extends over 15 amino acids. The CDR3 loop reads CASSLGPLGVYGYTF. The CDR3 DNA reads as TGTGCCAGCAGCTTAGGGCCTTTGGGCGTTTATGGCTACACCTTC.

This clonotype was detected only a few times. The chain employs TRBV20-1 and TRBJ2-7; TRBD2 agrees at 13 bases. Looked up from germline, CDR1 is DFQATT and CDR2 is SNEGSKA (reference sequence). Trimming cost V 3 bases and J 6 bases; bases outside gene matches: 14. The CDR3 runs 17 residues. The CDR3 protein is CSARVLTSGGVDGEQYF. In DNA form, the CDR3 reads TGCAGTGCTAGGGTCCTCACTAGCGGGGGGGTGGATGGCGAGCAGTACTTC.

The chain employs TRBV2 and TRBJ2-1; 7 nucleotides match TRBD2. V lost 6 bases to trimming and J lost 9 bases; unmatched junction nucleotides: 8. Germline values: CDR1 SNHLY, CDR2 FYNNEI. The length of the CDR3 is 13 residues. The CDR3 region has the DNA TGTGCCAGCAGCCGGGTCCCGGGGGGTGAGCAGTTCTTC. This gives the protein CASSRVPGGEQFF.

This chain uses TRBV15 with TRBJ2-7, with TRBD2 matching 8 bases. The end of the DNA is better explained by TRBJ2-5, so the J call may be wrong. CDR1 LNHNV and CDR2 YYDKDF come from the germline V gene (reference sequence). This CDR3 is 14 amino acids long. In nucleotides, the CDR3 is TGTGCCACCAACCGGGGGGGATTGGAAGAGACCCAGTACTTC. It translates to CATNRGGLEETQYF.

This clonotype was detected a few times. The CDR3 loop reads CSVWTGYGYTF. The DNA of the CDR3 is TGCAGCGTGTGGACGGGCTATGGCTACACCTTC. The chain has TRBV29-1 and TRBJ1-2; D is unresolved. The CDR3 has 11 amino acids. V was clipped by 6 bases and J by 4 bases, with 9 bases between them. CDR1 is SQVTM and CDR2 is ANQGSEA in the germline V gene.

This chain uses TRBV20-1 with TRBJ2-1; a possible D gene is TRBD1 (6 bases). Trimming took off 3 bases at V and 8 bases at J, with 17 bases between the two ends. Germline lookup yields CDR1 DFQATT and CDR2 SNEGSKA (reference sequence). The CDR3 runs 14 residues. DNA of the CDR3: TGCAGTGCTAGCCTGCCCCAGGGGTCGTATGAGCAGTTCTTC. It encodes CSASLPQGSYEQFF.

Remarks on this clonotype: No DNA is shown, since the ends of the CDR3 on it are uncertain; the CDR3 is the one TCRdb lists. The gene calls are TRBV14 and TRBJ2-2; the table assigns TRBD1, which was not confirmed against the DNA. The germline V gene encodes CDR1 SGHDN and CDR2 FVKESK. A total of 15 residues make up the CDR3, ends included. This chain's CDR3 is CASSQDFGAGGELFF.

The V gene is TRBV6-5, the J gene TRBJ2-1; 11 bases are a match to TRBD2. The CDR3 sequence is 15 residues long. The germline V gene has CDR1 MNHEY and CDR2 SVGAGI. V gave up 5 bases and J gave up 7 bases; unmatched junction bases: 7. CDR3 bases: TGTGCCAGCAGTGCGCCTAGCGGGGGGTCAAATGAGCAGTTCTTC. Translated: CASSAPSGGSNEQFF.